The sequence of this TCR beta chain was determined in a study of cytomegalovirus exposure and HLA in healthy donors. Study-level points and caveats: In a later analysis, a genetic analysis reported fewer productive-TCR N-insertions in an Asian-associated ancestry cluster than the cohort average. A later analysis revealed that TCR association rates differed between HLA loci, peaking at DRB1 and bottoming out at HLA-C. TCR beta V- and J-gene trimming, according to a later analysis, was linked to a missense DCLRE1C variant.

This PCR relied on a set of 60 Vbeta primers and 13 Jbeta primers. Here immunoSEQ multiplex PCR was the method, and the copy in TCRdb shows in-frame clones only, minus some. The top ten clones hold 7.7% of a sample with around 99,000 clones, roughly 76% of them seen once. A note on this clone: Its antigen is still unknown.

Trimming pared 7 bases from V and 13 bases from J, leaving 17 bases between. The CDR3 is 13 residues long. Germline-derived CDR1 and CDR2 are SNHLY and FYNNEI. This chain links TRBV2 with TRBJ1-6; D remains unclear. The specimen sequenced was PBMCs. This clonotype was obtained from a woman aged 45-59 years in good health and CMV-seropositive. The CDR3 DNA reads TGTGCCAGCACCAAGCAGCGTGGCGGCCCCCTCCACTTT. It codes for CASTKQRGGPLHF.